This TCR beta chain comes out of a study of control samples from healthy donors and cancer patients. This CDR3 contains 15 residues. Germline V gives CDR1 SEHNR, CDR2 FQNEAQ (reference sequence). Trimming cost V 6 bases and J 0 bases; bases outside gene matches: 4. Using immunoSEQ multiplex PCR, the repertoire was profiled, and TCRdb retains in-frame clones only, with some absent. The sample holds 95,000 to 150,000 clones; 91% are singletons and the top ten take less than 9.5%. Sequenced input: blood. This sequence originates from a woman between 18 and 29 years old in good health. V gene TRBV7-9 combines with J gene TRBJ2-3; 9 bases match TRBD2. The CDR3, as DNA: TGTGCCAGCAGTCCTAGCGGGGTTAGCACAGATACGCAGTATTTT. Protein product: CASSPSGVSTDTQYF.